This is a list of T cell receptor beta chains from one sample in a study of blood T cell repertoires in COVID-19. The protocol was immunoSEQ multiplex PCR, while the TCRdb copy is restricted to in-frame clones and leaves out a portion. The profile shows about 200,000 clones, approximately 78% of them singletons. The source material was peripheral blood. Source of these receptors: a woman in her sixties or seventies with COVID-19, enrolled during active disease. Each CDR3 is given with its conserved first and last residue. The D gene is left open where the match is weak. The size entry is marked missing in some rows and otherwise reads once, few, many or a size class.

15	.	TRBJ1-5	TRBV28	few	TGTGCCAGCAGAGAACAGTTGTTTAGCAATCAGCCCCAGCATTTT	CASREQLFSNQPQHF
13	.	TRBJ1-2	TRBV18	.	TGTGCCAGCTCACCGGGAGTATCATATGGCTACACCTTC	CASSPGVSYGYTF
16	TRBD1	TRBJ1-1	TRBV28	.	TGTGCCAGCAGTGTTGGGACAGGGGCGTGGAACACTGAAGCTTTCTTT	CASSVGTGAWNTEAFF
13	.	TRBJ2-7	TRBV6-2/TRBV6-3	.	TGTGCCAGCAGTTACTCGACTCCCTACGAGCAGTACTTC	CASSYSTPYEQYF
17	TRBD2	TRBJ2-2	TRBV5-1	.	TGCGCCAGCAGTTCCACTCCTGGAGCGGGAGGGGCCGGGGAGCTGTTTTTT	CASSSTPGAGGAGELFF
15	.	TRBJ2-3	TRBV4-3	.	TGCGCCAGCAGCCCGACCCTGGGCCGTTCGGATACGCAGTATTTT	CASSPTLGRSDTQYF
14	TRBD1	TRBJ2-2	TRBV7-9	.	TGTGCCAGCAGCTTACAGGGGGTAACCGGGGAGCTGTTTTTT	CASSLQGVTGELFF
16	TRBD2	TRBJ2-3	TRBV7-2	.	TGTGCCAGCAGCCCAGGCAGCGGGAAAACTACAGATACGCAGTATTTT	CASSPGSGKTTDTQYF
16	TRBD2	TRBJ2-3	TRBV24-1	.	TGTGCCACCAGTGACGTAGCGGGAGCCTCCACAGATACGCAGTATTTT	CATSDVAGASTDTQYF
11	.	TRBJ1-1	TRBV7-2	.	TGTGCCAGCAGCTTAGCCGTTGAAGCTTTCTTT	CASSLAVEAFF
15	.	TRBJ1-2	TRBV21-1	.	TGTGCCAGCAGCAAAGTCCAGGGTTTTAACTATGGCTACACCTTC	CASSKVQGFNYGYTF
17	.	TRBJ1-4	TRBV7-2	.	TGTGCCAGCAGCCCCCGGGGTGGGGGCGGCGGGGGTGAAAAACTGTTTTTT	CASSPRGGGGGGEKLFF
14	.	TRBJ1-1	TRBV5-1	.	TGCGCCAGCAGCTTACAATCAGGGAACACTGAAGCTTTCTTT	CASSLQSGNTEAFF
17	TRBD2	TRBJ2-4	TRBV7-3	.	TGTGCCAGCAGCTTAATGTCTCGTACTAGCGGGAAAAACATTCAGTACTTC	CASSLMSRTSGKNIQYF
15	.	TRBJ2-5	TRBV21-1	once	TGTGCCAGCAGCAAACTCGGGGGAAGGGTGGAGACCCAGTACTTC	CASSKLGGRVETQYF
17	.	TRBJ2-1	TRBV4-2	.	TGTGCCAGCAGCCAAGAACTATTGGCCAGCTCCTACAATGAGCAGTTCTTC	CASSQELLASSYNEQFF
13	.	TRBJ2-1	TRBV7-2	.	TGTGCCAGCAGCTTCTCTCAGAACAATGAGCAGTTCTTC	CASSFSQNNEQFF
15	TRBD2	TRBJ2-1	TRBV27	.	TGTGCCAGCAGTAAGGGACTAGCGGGAGTGACGGAGCAGTTCTTC	CASSKGLAGVTEQFF
15	.	TRBJ2-1	TRBV11-1	.	TGTGCCAGCAGCTTAGCGGGGAGCTCCTACAATGAGCAGTTCTTC	CASSLAGSSYNEQFF
12	.	TRBJ2-3	TRBV29-1	.	TGCAGCGTAGCCTCTAGCACAGATACGCAGTATTTT	CSVASSTDTQYF
15	.	TRBJ1-2	TRBV29-1	few	TGCAGCGTTACAAGAGACAGTACGGCTAACTATGGCTACACCTTC	CSVTRDSTANYGYTF
15	TRBD1	TRBJ2-3	TRBV19	.	TGTGCCAGTAGTCCTTGGGACAGAAGCACAGATACGCAGTATTTT	CASSPWDRSTDTQYF
16	TRBD2	TRBJ2-7	TRBV7-6	.	TGTGCCAGCAGCCCAGTGGGACTAGCCTCAACCTACGAGCAGTACTTC	CASSPVGLASTYEQYF
16	TRBD2	TRBJ2-5	TRBV28	.	TGTGCCAGCAGTTCCGGGACTAGCGGGAGAATGGAGACCCAGTACTTC	CASSSGTSGRMETQYF